This T cell receptor beta chain was recorded in a study of OX40 agonist ivuxolimab in advanced cancers. Across the whole study: Patients were given ivuxolimab, an antibody that agonizes OX40 (CD134).

This clone appeared a single time. Its antigen is undetermined. Clones were read by immunoSEQ multiplex PCR, and TCRdb kept only the in-frame ones, dropping some. This table holds about 60,000 clones, 90% to 95% found once. Study observations and caveats: The average count of expanded clones was higher among CD8+ T cells than among CD4+. With doses of 0.1 to 3.0 mg/kg, CD4+ and CD8+ blood T cells had undergone clonal expansion by week 6.

CDR1 and CDR2 from the germline V gene are SGDLS and YYNGEE. This CDR3 spans 17 amino acids. Deletions cut 3 bases from V and 0 bases from J, with 15 bases between. The rearrangement joins TRBV9 to TRBJ2-2, with D possibly TRBD2 on 5 matching bases. This sample comprised CD4+ or CD8+ T cells sorted from blood, obtained in a trial of the OX40 agonist ivuxolimab. The clonotype comes from an adult with an advanced solid tumor such as melanoma, head and neck, liver or kidney cancer. In DNA, the CDR3 is TGTGCCAGCAGCGGGGTTCGAGCGGAGACGAACACCGGGGAGCTGTTTTTT. Encoded protein: CASSGVRAETNTGELFF.